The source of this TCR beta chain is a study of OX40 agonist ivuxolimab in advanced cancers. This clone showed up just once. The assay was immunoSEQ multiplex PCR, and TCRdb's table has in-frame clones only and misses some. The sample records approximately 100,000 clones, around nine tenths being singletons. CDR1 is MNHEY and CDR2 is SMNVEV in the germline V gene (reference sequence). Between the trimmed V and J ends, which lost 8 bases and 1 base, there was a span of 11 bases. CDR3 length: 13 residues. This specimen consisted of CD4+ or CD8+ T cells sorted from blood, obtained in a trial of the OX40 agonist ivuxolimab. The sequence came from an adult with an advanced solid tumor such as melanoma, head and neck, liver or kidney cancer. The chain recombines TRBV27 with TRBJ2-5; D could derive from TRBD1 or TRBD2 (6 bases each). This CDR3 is CASRPGAQETQYF. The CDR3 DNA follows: TGTGCCAGCCGACCGGGGGCCCAAGAGACCCAGTACTTC.